What follows describes a single T cell receptor beta chain. Its cognate antigen has yet to be identified. No base quality values were provided; no much bigger clone lies one nucleotide off. This sample's time point label indicates: baseline before first vaccination. Samples from vaccinated people were obtained from the UK trials COV001 and COV002, which included a single-blind randomized controlled phase 2/3 trial of AZD1222 (ChAdOx1 nCoV-19) in healthy adults. For TCRbeta chain sequencing, PBMC samples from trial participants were taken at day 0 and at day 28 after the second dose. The CDR3 regions of human TCRbeta chains were analyzed by immunosequencing. Per the original workflow: TCRs in the repertoires were matched against a reference library of SARS-CoV-2-specific TCRs that had been generated with the MIRA antigen-specificity platform. Breadth was defined as the fraction of unique TCRs that were SARS-CoV-2-associated, and depth was defined as the fraction of total T cells that were SARS-CoV-2-associated. Using the MIRA data, each spike-specific TCR was assigned both to the spike region to which the TCR was reactive and to a CD4 or CD8 class. Log10-transformed breadth and depth values were compared by one-way ANOVA with Sidak's multiple comparisons tests. Not all clones reach the TCRdb copy of this immuneACCESS table, which keeps in-frame sequences only. Checked studies attribute under half of the gap to unresolved V genes and leave the rest unexplained. From that table come the V and J calls and clone size; the DNA was used to work out D and trimming. This sample is represented by 90,000 to 150,000 clones; more than 85% of them were singletons. The biggest ten clones account for roughly 2.3% of the sample.

The germline V and J ends show losses of 4 bases and 2 bases respectively, and no gene match explains 0 bases of the junction. The CDR3 sequence holds 14 residues, the cysteine and phenylalanine included. Just the 42-base CDR3 DNA is kept, in frame starting at base 1. CDR1 and CDR2 (SQVTM, ANQGSEA) derive from the germline V gene. This sample was included in a study of T cell responses to AZD1222 COVID-19 vaccine (dated by TCRdb to 2020 to 2022). About the investigation overall: AZD1222 recipients whose second dose came at about 4 weeks and those whose second dose came at about 12 weeks were combined into one group, since spike-specific TCR depth and breadth did not differ between the two schedules. A total of approximately 230 trial participants underwent TCR sequencing, of whom some 210 received two doses of AZD1222 and some 26 received two doses of the MenACWY control vaccine. Enrollment into the trials was organized by age into subgroups of 18-55, 56-69 and 70-plus years, and those subgroups contained roughly 160, 29 and 62 TCR-sequenced participants, respectively.

General findings and caveats noted by the study authors: Participants were mostly white British, with more females than males. The authors suggested clonal diversity may have been underestimated. Conclusions about previously exposed vaccinees were limited because only a handful of AZD1222 recipients were SARS-CoV-2 seropositive at baseline. Reportedly, almost half of the unique spike-specific TCRs recognized epitopes lying outside the regions that are mutated in the B.1.351 and B.1.1.7 variants. Spike-specific TCR breadth and depth rose significantly after two AZD1222 doses compared with day 0 and with MenACWY recipients. Vaccine-associated CD4 TCRs spanned the whole spike protein, with dominant responses in regions 160-218 and 743-854. In the small 56-69-year group, the increase in depth fell short of significance, most likely because of low power. Because no samples from the day 14 peak response were available, repertoires could be characterized only after the peak T cell response.

Here the sequenced sample was peripheral blood, taken on day 0 of AZD1222 vaccination. The receptor's source is an adult in good health. The sequence is built from TRBV29-1 and TRBJ2-6; 9 of the junction bases match TRBD1. The DNA reads as follows: TGCAGCGTTGGACAGGGGGCTGGGGCCAACGTCCTGACTTTC. This encodes CSVGQGAGANVLTF.